The clone carrying this T cell receptor beta chain appeared a single time. Assay: immunoSEQ multiplex PCR; the TCRdb copy retains only in-frame clones and omits some. The sample carries some 150,000 clones, about 95% recorded once. These data come from a study of control samples from healthy donors and cancer patients. The J segment lost 1 base and the V segment lost 6 bases, leaving 2 bases of the junction unmatched. The CDR3 length is 13 residues. Germline CDR1 is KGHSH and CDR2 is LQKENI. The sequence came from a man aged 55 to 69 with colorectal cancer. The chain uses TRBV18 and TRBJ1-1; 7 nucleotides match TRBD1. Sequencing was performed on PBMCs. The CDR3 loop is CASSSGGNTEAFF. DNA of the CDR3: TGTGCCAGCTCGTCAGGGGGGAACACTGAAGCTTTCTTT.